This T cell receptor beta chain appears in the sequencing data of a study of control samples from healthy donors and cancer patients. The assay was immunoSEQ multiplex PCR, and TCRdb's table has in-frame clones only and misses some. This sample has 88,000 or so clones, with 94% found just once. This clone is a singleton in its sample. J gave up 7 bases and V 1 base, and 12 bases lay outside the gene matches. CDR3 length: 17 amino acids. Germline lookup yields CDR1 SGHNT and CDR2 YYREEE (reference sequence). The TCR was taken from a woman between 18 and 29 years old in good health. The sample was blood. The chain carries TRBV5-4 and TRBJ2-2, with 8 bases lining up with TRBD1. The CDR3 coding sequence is TGTGCCAGCAGCTTGAGCCCGACAGGGGTCGGCGGCGGGGAGCTGTTTTTT. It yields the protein CASSLSPTGVGGGELFF.